Shown below are 16 T cell receptor beta chains from a single sample sequenced in a study of blood T cell repertoires in COVID-19 (dated by TCRdb to 2018 to 2020). Library preparation used the immunoSEQ multiplex PCR assay. Here the immuneACCESS table is served through TCRdb, limited to in-frame sequences with V and J called. Missing clones are a known gap in these copies; in checked studies unresolved V genes cover under half, and the rest lacks a known reason. Recorded for this sample are 150,000 to 200,000 clones; around nine tenths of them occurred a single time. The ten largest clones represent about 2.1% of the sample. The specimen sequenced was peripheral blood. The receptors were gathered from a man aged 70 or older with active or convalescent COVID-19.

This clone was picked up a small number of times. The J gene is TRBJ2-3, the V gene TRBV5-4; D may be TRBD2 (7 bases). The CDR3 extends over 17 amino acids. V gave up 5 bases and J gave up 2 bases, with 21 bases separating them. Germline CDR1 SGHNT, CDR2 YYREEE (reference sequence). CDR3 DNA sequence: TGTGCCAGCAGACGAGGGGGGGGCCAGGATTCCACAGATACGCAGTATTTT. This sequence encodes CASRRGGGQDSTDTQYF.

This sequence joins TRBV5-8 and TRBJ2-7; D gene uncertain. V shed 0 bases and J shed 2 bases, with 6 bases lying between them. Germline V lookup: CDR1 SGHTS, CDR2 YDEGEE. The CDR3 contains 13 residues. The CDR3 DNA reads as TGTGCCAGCAGCTTGGACAATGCCTACGAGCAGTACTTC. This gives the protein CASSLDNAYEQYF.

The rearrangement joins TRBV24-1 to TRBJ2-1; a possible D gene is TRBD1 (6 bases). From germline, CDR1 is KGHDR and CDR2 SFDVKD. Trimming took off 2 bases at V and 1 base at J, with 14 bases between the two ends. This CDR3 is 17 amino acids long. The CDR3 loop reads CATSDWNRASSYNEQFF. The DNA of the CDR3 is TGTGCCACCAGTGATTGGAACAGGGCGAGTTCCTACAATGAGCAGTTCTTC.

The J gene is TRBJ2-3, the V gene TRBV6-2 or TRBV6-3; 8 bases are shared with TRBD1. V shed 0 bases, J shed 4 bases, and the junction held 9 bases outside the gene matches. Germline V gene lookup returns CDR1 MNHEY and CDR2 SVGEGT. This CDR3 spans 17 amino acids. The CDR3 is CASSYSDRGFVSDTQYF. For the CDR3, the DNA is TGTGCCAGCAGTTACTCCGACAGGGGATTCGTTTCAGATACGCAGTATTTT.

CDR3: CASSPGLHSYEQYF. The CDR3 DNA is TGCGCCAGCAGCCCCGGACTTCACTCCTACGAGCAGTACTTC. The gene calls are TRBV5-1 and TRBJ2-7; possibly TRBD2 for D (5 bases). There are 14 residues in the CDR3. The germline V gene has CDR1 SGHRS and CDR2 YFSETQ. V was pared by 4 bases and J by 0 bases, with 11 bases between.

The V and J genes are TRBV11-2 and TRBJ1-6; the D is unclear. V lost 4 bases and J lost 7, with 17 bases in between. In germline, CDR1 is SGHAT, CDR2 FQNNGV. This CDR3 is built from 16 residues. In DNA form, the CDR3 reads TGTGCCAGCAGCTCTAGAGCCTCTACGGGAAATTCACCCCTCCACTTT. Translation: CASSSRASTGNSPLHF.

This chain uses TRBV5-1 with TRBJ2-5, with TRBD1 matching 8 bases. CDR3 length: 16 amino acids. Germline CDR1 and CDR2: SGHRS and YFSETQ. Trimming at V came to 0 bases and at J to 5 bases, leaving 9 bases not matched to a gene. The CDR3 loop is CASSLAPRTGRETQYF. CDR3 sequence (DNA): TGCGCCAGCAGCTTGGCGCCTAGGACAGGGCGGGAGACCCAGTACTTC.

The gene calls are TRBV28 and TRBJ2-5; a weak D match, TRBD2 (6 bases). Trimming cost V 5 bases and J 5 bases, with 6 bases left between them. This CDR3 has 11 residues. CDR1 is MDHEN, CDR2 SYDVKM, per germline. CDR3 coding DNA: TGTGCCAGCAGTGGGGGGGAGACCCAGTACTTC. Translation gives CASSGGETQYF.

In its sample, this clone was seen a few times. DNA of the CDR3: TGTGCCAGCTCATCCATGACTAGCGGGTCGGGCGAGCAGTACTTC. Amino acids: CASSSMTSGSGEQYF. The chain joins TRBV18 to TRBJ2-7; TRBD2 aligns across 10 bases. With 5 bases clipped from V and 6 bases from J, the junction kept 10 bases outside the gene matches. Germline CDR1 is KGHSH and CDR2 is LQKENI. The CDR3 loop spans 15 amino acids.

A word on this clone: The junction shows a germline mismatch at one end, possibly a read error. This rearrangement joins TRBV28 to TRBJ1-6; D not certain. Germline CDR1 reads MDHEN; CDR2 reads SYDVKM. CDR3 length: 13 residues. CDR3 coding DNA: TGTGCCAGCAGTGCCTGGAAGAGGCAGCCCCCCGACTTT. Amino acid sequence: CASSAWKRQPPDF.

This sequence joins TRBV7-2 and TRBJ2-7; TRBD2 might be the D (5 bases). Trimming pared 1 base from V and 0 bases from J, leaving 16 bases between. CDR3 length: 17 residues. The germline gives CDR1 SGHTA, CDR2 FQGNSA. The CDR3 spells CASSLDLRRPSSYEQYF. The DNA for the CDR3 is TGTGCCAGCAGCTTAGACCTGAGGAGGCCGAGCTCCTACGAGCAGTACTTC.

This clone was seen only once. The chain joins TRBV2 to TRBJ1-2, with 8 bases matching TRBD1. With 8 bases clipped from V and 7 bases from J, the junction kept 9 bases outside the gene matches. From germline, CDR1 is SNHLY and CDR2 FYNNEI. This CDR3 has 13 residues. The CDR3 loop reads CASGQGFFGGYTF. DNA for the CDR3: TGTGCCAGCGGACAGGGCTTTTTCGGTGGCTACACCTTC.

The V and J genes are TRBV5-1 and TRBJ2-1, with D possibly matching TRBD2 (5 bases). V lost 2 bases, J lost 6 bases, and 18 bases lay in between. The CDR3 is 16 residues long. Germline lookup yields CDR1 SGHRS and CDR2 YFSETQ. The CDR3 reads CASSFGLGAKSNEQFF. The CDR3 DNA reads TGCGCCAGCAGCTTTGGGTTGGGAGCTAAAAGCAATGAGCAGTTCTTC.

V is TRBV4-3 and J is TRBJ2-1, with TRBD2 identical over 10 bases. CDR1 LGHNA and CDR2 YSLEER come from the germline V gene. The CDR3 is made up of 19 amino acids. The ends lost 4 bases at V and 5 bases at J; junction bases unmatched: 17. The CDR3 reads CASSPRVSSGGHMDNEQFF. In DNA, the CDR3 is TGCGCCAGCAGCCCCCGGGTGAGTAGCGGGGGGCACATGGACAATGAGCAGTTCTTC.

This chain connects TRBV5-4 to TRBJ1-4; 8 bases match TRBD1. The CDR3 is made up of 14 amino acids. V was pared by 4 bases and J by 8 bases, with 7 bases of the junction left unmatched. Germline V gene sequence: CDR1 SGHNT, CDR2 YYREEE (reference sequence). The CDR3 is CASSHGQGQEKLFF. CDR3 coding DNA: TGTGCCAGCAGCCACGGACAGGGCCAGGAAAAACTGTTTTTT.

V and J are TRBV6-2 or TRBV6-3 and TRBJ2-7; D ambiguous. The ends were cut back, 4 bases at V and 5 bases at J, with 6 bases in the middle. The CDR3 covers 11 residues. Germline-derived CDR1 and CDR2 are MNHEY and SVGEGT. The CDR3 DNA reads as TGTGCCAGCAGTTTTCAGGACGAGCAGTACTTC. Amino acids: CASSFQDEQYF.